Listed here is a single T cell receptor (beta chain). Trimming took 3 bases from V and 4 from J, leaving 9 bases between them. Germline CDR1 is SEHNR and CDR2 is FQNEAQ (reference sequence). This CDR3 has 13 amino acids. The data derive from a study of blood T cell repertoires in COVID-19. Study-level information: T cells, B-cell-depleted T cells, or PBMCs provided the cDNA or gDNA that served as material.

As originally analysed: Reference gene primers were amplified, and this amplification served to estimate nucleated cell counts. TCRdb's table, derived via immunoSEQ multiplex PCR, lists solely in-frame clones and lacks some. V and J calls plus clone size are reproduced from that table; the DNA served to infer D and trimming. The table includes approximately 41,000 clones, approximately 90% detected once. The sample was peripheral blood. The TCR was taken from an elderly woman with active COVID-19. V usage is TRBV7-9 and J usage is TRBJ1-2; D is possibly TRBD1 (5 bases). Written as DNA, the CDR3 is TGTGCCAGCAGCTTTCAGGGCCCCTATGGCTACACCTTC. Its protein is CASSFQGPYGYTF. Full variable domain (missing parts from reference TRBV7-9 and TRBJ1-2): DTGVSQNPRHKITKRGQNVTFRCDPISEHNRLYWYRQTLGQGPEFLTYFQNEAQLEKSRLLSDRFSAERPKGSFSTLEIQRTEQGDSAMYLCASSFQGPYGYTFGSGTRLTVV.